The present T cell receptor beta chain was sequenced within a study of blood T cell repertoires in COVID-19. Method: immunoSEQ multiplex PCR; TCRdb's copy keeps in-frame clones and lacks some. The sample shows 100,000 to 150,000 clones, over 75% of them seen only once. The V end was cut by 3 bases, the J end by 6 bases, with 12 bases between. The CDR3 is 14 residues long. Germline assignment: CDR1 KGHSH and CDR2 LQKENI. The source is a man aged 55 to 69 with acute or convalescent COVID-19. The rearrangement links TRBV18 to TRBJ1-5; D might be TRBD1 (6 bases). Material for sequencing was peripheral blood. The CDR3 coding sequence is TGTGCCAGCTCACCCCTTGAAGGGGGTCAGCCCCAGCATTTT. This encodes CASSPLEGGQPQHF.